Shown below are 10 T cell receptor beta chains from a single sample sequenced in a study of blood T cell repertoires in COVID-19. Assay: immunoSEQ multiplex PCR; the TCRdb copy retains only in-frame clones and omits some. The table records 70,000 or so clones, over 80% of them present only once. The source material was peripheral blood. These receptors originate from a woman of 80 years or more with active COVID-19.

The CDR3 DNA follows: TGTGCCAGCAGCTTAATTACCGGGGATGAGCAGTTCTTC. Its translation is CASSLITGDEQFF. V usage is TRBV7-3 and J usage is TRBJ2-1; a weak D match, TRBD2 (5 bases). Germline V gene sequence: CDR1 SGHTA, CDR2 FQGTGA. Deletions cut 1 base from V and 8 bases from J, with 9 bases between. This CDR3 has 13 amino acids.

The J gene is TRBJ1-4, the V gene TRBV3-1 (or the pseudogene TRBV3-2), with TRBD1 as a possible D gene (5 bases). The CDR3 is made up of 17 amino acids. V was shortened by 1 base and J by 4 bases, with 16 bases between the two germline ends. The V gene's germline CDR1 is LGHDT and CDR2 YNNKEL (reference sequence). CDR3 amino acids: CASSQGPTGGSNEKLFF. In DNA, the CDR3 is TGTGCCAGCAGCCAAGGCCCTACGGGGGGGAGTAATGAAAAACTGTTTTTT.

V usage is TRBV28 and J usage is TRBJ2-6; possible D gene TRBD1, 6 bases. CDR1 and CDR2 (germline): MDHEN, SYDVKM. The length of the CDR3 is 17 residues. The V end lost 3 bases, the J end lost 1 base, and 13 bases lay between the germline ends. The CDR3 loop reads CASSFSTGQSGANVLTF. In DNA, the CDR3 is TGTGCCAGCAGTTTTTCAACCGGACAGTCTGGGGCCAACGTCCTGACTTTC.

The V gene is TRBV11-2, the J gene TRBJ2-3; 14 nucleotides line up with TRBD2. The V and J ends lost 3 bases and 0 bases, in that order; junction bases with no gene match: 5. CDR3 length: 18 residues. Germline V gives CDR1 SGHAT, CDR2 FQNNGV. The DNA of the CDR3 is TGTGCCAGCAGCTTTCGACTAGCGGGGGGGGGTAGCACAGATACGCAGTATTTT. This encodes CASSFRLAGGGSTDTQYF.

V usage is TRBV21-1 and J usage is TRBJ2-7; whether TRBD2, the table's D call, matches the DNA was not checked. TRBV21-1 constitutes a pseudogene. The CDR3 extends over 17 amino acids. The CDR3 coding sequence is TGTGCCAGCAGCGTCCAGTCGACTAGCGGGAGTCAAAGGGAGCAGTACTTC. As protein: CASSVQSTSGSQREQYF.

This chain uses TRBV19 with TRBJ1-1; perhaps TRBD1 as D (6 bases). Germline V CDR1 and CDR2: LNHDA, SQIVND (reference sequence). The CDR3 contains 13 residues. Trimming pared 3 bases from V and 5 bases from J, leaving 10 bases between. Here the CDR3 reads CASSIPGVTEAFF. CDR3 in DNA: TGTGCCAGTAGTATCCCAGGGGTAACTGAAGCTTTCTTT. The entire variable domain, with the rest obtained from reference TRBV19 and TRBJ1-1, is as follows: DGGITQSPKYLFRKEGQNVTLSCEQNLNHDAMYWYRQDPGQGLRLIYYSQIVNDFQKGDIAEGYSVSREKKESFPLTVTSAQKNPTAFYLCASSIPGVTEAFFGQGTRLTVV.

The chain carries TRBV28 and TRBJ1-3; 10 bases are a match to TRBD1. CDR3 length equals 17 residues. CDR1 MDHEN and CDR2 SYDVKM come from the germline V gene. Losses at the gene ends were 3 bases for V and 1 base for J; bases not matched to a gene: 6. The CDR3 spells CASSLWDRGESGNTIYF. The CDR3 nucleotides are TGTGCCAGCAGTTTGTGGGACAGGGGCGAATCTGGAAACACCATATATTTT.

The chain is built from TRBV2 and TRBJ1-1; no definite D call. The CDR3 is 12 residues long. Between the trimmed V and J ends, which lost 5 bases and 5 bases, there was a span of 9 bases. Germline CDR1 SNHLY, CDR2 FYNNEI. For the CDR3, the DNA is TGTGCCAGCAGTCTAGAATTAACTGAAGCTTTCTTT. This translates into CASSLELTEAFF.

A single count supports this clone. The chain is built from TRBV11-3 and TRBJ2-7, with a tentative D call TRBD2 (6 bases). Germline values: CDR1 SGHNT, CDR2 YENEEA. There are 14 residues in the CDR3. Trimming took off 5 bases at V and 0 bases at J, with 11 bases between the two ends. As DNA, the CDR3 is TGTGCCAGCAGCCTGGACGGGAGCTCCTACGAGCAGTACTTC. This codes for CASSLDGSSYEQYF.

The V gene is TRBV25-1, the J gene TRBJ2-5, with 7 positions matching TRBD1. The CDR3 totals 18 residues. Germline V gives CDR1 MGHDK, CDR2 SYGVNS. J was trimmed by 2 bases and V by 7 bases; bases with no gene match: 19. CDR3 DNA: TGTGCCAGCAATAAGCCTCCCCCGGACAGGCATATACAAGAGACCCAGTACTTC. This gives the protein CASNKPPPDRHIQETQYF.